This is a list of T cell receptor beta chains from one sample in a study of blood T cells in healthy people across ages. TCRdb recomputed calls from the 5' RACE reads with MiXCR, one row per CDR3 protein. This repertoire shows some 880,000 distinct CDR3 sequences, around 34% found once; its top ten account for 10% to 15%. The sequenced material came from blood. All receptors derive from a man aged 18 to 35 in good health. CDR3s include the opening cysteine and the closing phenylalanine or tryptophan. The order of the fields is D gene, V gene, CDR3 protein. D genes are given only for firm matches.

TRBD1 | TRBV7-9 | CASSQDWDRGNGYTF
TRBD1 | TRBV24-1 | CATSELDRVPQTLRNQPQHF
- | TRBV6-2/TRBV6-3 | CASSYGVETQYF
- | TRBV20-1 | CSAEGADTQYF
- | TRBV20-1 | CSYGTGDTDTQYF
- | TRBV10-3 | CAPQETEDSPLHF
TRBD1 | TRBV12-3/TRBV12-4 | CASSFRRQGQETQYF
TRBD1 | TRBV7-2 | CASSLGTGNREQYF
- | TRBV27 | CASSADRQGYEQYF
- | TRBV7-2 | CASSLYRESQPQHF
TRBD1 | TRBV3-1 | CASSQVRQGLAKNIQYF
- | TRBV3-1 | CASRNQGIDGYTF
- | TRBV5-6 | CASSLGTQYEQYF
- | TRBV21-1 | CASSKARKGYSYNEQFF
TRBD2 | TRBV29-1 | CSVAGTSGGDLFYEQYF
- | TRBV4-1 | CASSQGPIGNIQYF
- | TRBV7-9 | CASSSHRENTDTQYF
- | TRBV20-1 | CSASHTGTLTYNEQYF
- | TRBV5-6 | CASRDGSAEAFF
- | TRBV19 | CASSIVQGWDNQPQHF
TRBD1 | TRBV12-3/TRBV12-4 | CASSSRGTDRNTIYF
- | TRBV6-2/TRBV6-3 | CASSYSRGQETQFF
TRBD2 | TRBV4-3 | CASSQDRWTSSRSTDTQYF
- | TRBV12-5 | CASGLVGGRFYEQFF
- | TRBV7-9 | CASSLVPAREYEQYF
- | TRBV20-1 | CSARDRRVSPGAEAFF
- | TRBV5-5 | CASSLDRQNTGELFF
- | TRBV4-1 | CASSLRGADEQYF
- | TRBV7-2 | CASSLVAGLLSKNIQYF
TRBD1 | TRBV25-1 | CASSRQGSTNEKLFF
TRBD1 | TRBV7-2 | CASSLWTGGRQPQHF
- | TRBV19 | CASSIAGQPNQPQHF
TRBD1 | TRBV19 | CASSPEGGEETQYF
- | TRBV12-3/TRBV12-4 | CASSFGETHEQFF
- | TRBV5-1 | CASSLETAPAWLQYF
- | TRBV12-1 | CASSFPFQLVDTGELFF
TRBD1 | TRBV24-1 | CATSDFLQGLSSYEQYF
- | TRBV7-2 | CASSLERGLGTEAFF
- | TRBV5-5 | CASSLRTLSNYGYTF
- | TRBV6-1 | CASSEDWQETQFF
- | TRBV7-8 | CASSLSGGSTNEKLFF